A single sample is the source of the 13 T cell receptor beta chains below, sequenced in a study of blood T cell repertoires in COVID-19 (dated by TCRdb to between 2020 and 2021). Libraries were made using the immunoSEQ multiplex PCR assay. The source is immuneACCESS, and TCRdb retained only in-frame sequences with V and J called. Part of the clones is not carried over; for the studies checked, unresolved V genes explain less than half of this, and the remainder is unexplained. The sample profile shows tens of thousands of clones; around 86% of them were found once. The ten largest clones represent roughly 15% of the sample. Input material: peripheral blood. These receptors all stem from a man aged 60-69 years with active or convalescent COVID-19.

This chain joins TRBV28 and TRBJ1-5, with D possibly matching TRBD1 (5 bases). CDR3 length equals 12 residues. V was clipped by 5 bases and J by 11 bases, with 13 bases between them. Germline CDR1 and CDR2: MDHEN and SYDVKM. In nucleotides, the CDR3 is TGTGCCAGCAGTCCGAACAGGCCAGCCCAGCATTTT. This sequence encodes CASSPNRPAQHF.

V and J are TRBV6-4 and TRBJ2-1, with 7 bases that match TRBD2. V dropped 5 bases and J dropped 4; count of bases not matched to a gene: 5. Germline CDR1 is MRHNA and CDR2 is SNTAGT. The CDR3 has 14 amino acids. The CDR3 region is CASSIRTSYNEQFF. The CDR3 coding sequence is TGTGCCAGCAGTATAAGGACTAGTTACAATGAGCAGTTCTTC.

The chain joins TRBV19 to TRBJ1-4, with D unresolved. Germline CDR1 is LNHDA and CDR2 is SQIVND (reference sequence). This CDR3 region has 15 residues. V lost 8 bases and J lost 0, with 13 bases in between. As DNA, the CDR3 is TGTGCCAGTCTTCCACTCGGTTCAACTAATGAAAAACTGTTTTTT. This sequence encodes CASLPLGSTNEKLFF.

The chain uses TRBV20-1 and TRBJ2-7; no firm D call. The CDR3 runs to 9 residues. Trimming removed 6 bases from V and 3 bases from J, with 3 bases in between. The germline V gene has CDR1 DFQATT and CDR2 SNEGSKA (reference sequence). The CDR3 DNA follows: TGCAGTGCCAGCTACGAGCAGTACTTC. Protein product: CSASYEQYF.

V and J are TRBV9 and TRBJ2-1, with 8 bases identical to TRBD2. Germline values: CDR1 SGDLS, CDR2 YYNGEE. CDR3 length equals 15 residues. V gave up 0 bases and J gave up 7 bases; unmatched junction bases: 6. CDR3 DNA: TGTGCCAGCAGCGTAGTCTCCGGGGGGGCTAATGAGCAGTTCTTC. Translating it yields CASSVVSGGANEQFF. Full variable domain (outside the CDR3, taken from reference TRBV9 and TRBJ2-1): DSGVTQTPKHLITATGQRVTLRCSPRSGDLSVYWYQQSLDQGLQFLIQYYNGEERAKGNILERFSAQQFPDLHSELNLSSLELGDSALYFCASSVVSGGANEQFFGPGTRLTVL.

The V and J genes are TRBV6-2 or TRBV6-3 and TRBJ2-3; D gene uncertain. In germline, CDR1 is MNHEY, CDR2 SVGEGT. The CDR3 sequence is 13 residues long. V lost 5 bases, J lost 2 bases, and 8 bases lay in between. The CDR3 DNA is TGTGCCAGCAGTGGTCCTAACACAGATACGCAGTATTTT. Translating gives CASSGPNTDTQYF.

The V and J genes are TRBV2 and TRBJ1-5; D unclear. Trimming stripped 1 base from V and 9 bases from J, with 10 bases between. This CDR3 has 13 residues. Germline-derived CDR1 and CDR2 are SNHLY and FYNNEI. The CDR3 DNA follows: TGTGCCAGCAGTGAAGGAGAGATTCTGCCCCAGCATTTT. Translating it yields CASSEGEILPQHF.

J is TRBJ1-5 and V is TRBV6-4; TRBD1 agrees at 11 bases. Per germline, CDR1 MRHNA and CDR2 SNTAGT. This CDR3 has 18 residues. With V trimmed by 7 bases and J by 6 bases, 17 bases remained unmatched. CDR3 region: CASTWVHWTGGSRQPQHF. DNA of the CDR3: TGTGCCAGCACCTGGGTCCATTGGACAGGGGGCTCTCGTCAGCCCCAGCATTTT.

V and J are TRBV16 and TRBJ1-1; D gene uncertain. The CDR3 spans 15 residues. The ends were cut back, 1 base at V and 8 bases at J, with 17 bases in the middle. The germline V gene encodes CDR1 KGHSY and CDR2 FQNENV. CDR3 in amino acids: CASSQFSGIGIEAFF. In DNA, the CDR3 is TGTGCCAGCAGCCAATTTTCGGGGATCGGAATCGAAGCTTTCTTT.

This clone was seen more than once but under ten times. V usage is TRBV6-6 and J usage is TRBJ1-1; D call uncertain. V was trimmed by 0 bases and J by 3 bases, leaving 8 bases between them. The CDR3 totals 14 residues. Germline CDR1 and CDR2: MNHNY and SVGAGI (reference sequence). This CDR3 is CASSYSREYTEAFF. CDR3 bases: TGTGCCAGCAGTTACTCGCGGGAGTACACTGAAGCTTTCTTT.

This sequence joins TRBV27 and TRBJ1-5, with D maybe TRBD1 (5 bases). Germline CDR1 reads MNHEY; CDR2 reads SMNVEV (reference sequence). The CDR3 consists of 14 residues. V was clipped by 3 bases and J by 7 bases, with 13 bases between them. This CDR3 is CASSFSGVGQPQHF. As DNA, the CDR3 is TGTGCCAGCAGTTTCTCGGGGGTTGGCCAGCCCCAGCATTTT.

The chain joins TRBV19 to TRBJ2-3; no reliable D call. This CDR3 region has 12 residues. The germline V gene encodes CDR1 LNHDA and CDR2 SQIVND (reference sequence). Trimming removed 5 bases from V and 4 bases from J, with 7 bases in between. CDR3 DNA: TGTGCCAGTAGTCCGAGGTCAGATACGCAGTATTTT. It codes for CASSPRSDTQYF.

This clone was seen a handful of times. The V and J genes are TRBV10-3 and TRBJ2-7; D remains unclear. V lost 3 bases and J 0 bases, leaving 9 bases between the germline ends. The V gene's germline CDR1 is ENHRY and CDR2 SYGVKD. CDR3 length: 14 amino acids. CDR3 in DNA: TGTGCCATCAGTGAACGGCAGGACTCCTACGAGCAGTACTTC. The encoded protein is CAISERQDSYEQYF.